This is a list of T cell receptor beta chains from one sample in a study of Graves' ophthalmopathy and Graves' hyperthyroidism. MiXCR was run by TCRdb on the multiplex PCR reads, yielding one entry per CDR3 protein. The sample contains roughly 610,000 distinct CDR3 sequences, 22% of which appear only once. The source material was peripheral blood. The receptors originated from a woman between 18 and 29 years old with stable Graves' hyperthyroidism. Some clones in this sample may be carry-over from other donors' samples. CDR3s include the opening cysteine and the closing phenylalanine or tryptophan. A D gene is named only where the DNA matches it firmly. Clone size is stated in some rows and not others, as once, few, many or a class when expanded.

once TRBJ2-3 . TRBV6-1 TGTGCCAGCAGCTTCCCGGACAGCCCGCAGTATTTT CASSFPDSPQYF
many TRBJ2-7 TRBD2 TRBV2 TGTGCCAGCAGTGAAAGACCGGGACTAGCGCTCCAGAACTCCTACGAGCAGTACTTC CASSERPGLALQNSYEQYF
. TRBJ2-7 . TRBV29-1 TGCAGCGTGGCGGGGAACTACGAGCAGTACTTC CSVAGNYEQYF
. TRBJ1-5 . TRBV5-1 TGCGCCAGCAGCTTGGGCGGGGCTGGAGATCAGCCCCAGCATTTT CASSLGGAGDQPQHF
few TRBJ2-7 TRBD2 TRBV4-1 TGCGCCAGCAGCCAGAGGGGACTAGCGGGAGACGAGCAGTACTTC CASSQRGLAGDEQYF
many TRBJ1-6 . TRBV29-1 TGCAGCGTTTCAGGGGCAGGGAACAATTCACCCCTCCACTTT CSVSGAGNNSPLHF
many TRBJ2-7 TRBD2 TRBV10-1 TGCGCCAGCAGGAATTCTAGCGGGGACTACGAGCAGTACTTC CASRNSSGDYEQYF
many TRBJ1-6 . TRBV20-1 TGCAGTGCTAGACTGTCAAATGGGAATTCACCCCTCCACTTT CSARLSNGNSPLHF
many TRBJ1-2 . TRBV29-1 TGCAGCGTTGTGAGGGAGGACTATGGCTACACCTTC CSVVREDYGYTF
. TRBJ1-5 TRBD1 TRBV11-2 TGTGCCAGCAGCTTAGTAGACAGGGGTGGCAATCAGCCCCAGCATTTT CASSLVDRGGNQPQHF
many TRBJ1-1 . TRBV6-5 TGTGCCAGCAGTTACGTGGCAGGGGAGGAGATTGAAGCTTTCTTT CASSYVAGEEIEAFF
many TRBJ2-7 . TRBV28 TGTGCCAGCAGTCCTACCACAGATTCCTACGAGCAGTACTTC CASSPTTDSYEQYF
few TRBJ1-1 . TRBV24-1 TGTGCCACCAGTGAATGGGGGCGCTTGCCGTGGACTGAAGCTTTCTTT CATSEWGRLPWTEAFF
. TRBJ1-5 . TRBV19 TGTGCCAGTAAATCGAGGGCGGTAGGTCAGCCCCAGCATTTT CASKSRAVGQPQHF
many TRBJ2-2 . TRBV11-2 TGTGCCAGCAGCCCCCAACGGACTGACACCGGGGAGCTGTTTTTT CASSPQRTDTGELFF
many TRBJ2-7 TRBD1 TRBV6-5 TGTGCCAGCAGCAATTTTCCGGGACAGGGGGCGTACGAGCAGTACTTC CASSNFPGQGAYEQYF
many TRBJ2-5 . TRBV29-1 TGCAGCGTTGAGGCGCAGGGGACCCAGTACTTC CSVEAQGTQYF
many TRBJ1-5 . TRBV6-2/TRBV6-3 TGTGCCAGCGACGGTACCCATAGCAATCAGCCCCAGCATTTT CASDGTHSNQPQHF
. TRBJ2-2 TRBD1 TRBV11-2 TGTGCCAGCAGCCTTAGACAGGGGCGAGGGACCGGGGAGCTGTTTTTT CASSLRQGRGTGELFF
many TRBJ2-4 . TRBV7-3 TGTGCCAGCAGCCTACAGGGAAACATTCAGTACTTC CASSLQGNIQYF
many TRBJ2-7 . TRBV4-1 TGCGCCAGCAGCCAACCCGGCCGGGACTTTTCCTACGAGCAGTACTTC CASSQPGRDFSYEQYF
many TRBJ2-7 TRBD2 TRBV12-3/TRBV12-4 TGTGCCAGCAGCCCCTCCGGGGCTAGCGGGAGGTACGAGCAGTACTTC CASSPSGASGRYEQYF
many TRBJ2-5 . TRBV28 TGTGCCAGCAGTTTACGCAGGGGGGGAGAGACCCAGTACTTC CASSLRRGGETQYF
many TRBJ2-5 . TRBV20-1 TGCAGTGCTAAACCGGGAGTAGGAGGGGAGACCCAGTACTTC CSAKPGVGGETQYF
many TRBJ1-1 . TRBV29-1 TGCAGCGTTAACAGGGACCCGAACACTGAAGCTTTCTTT CSVNRDPNTEAFF
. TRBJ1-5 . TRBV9 TGTGCCAGCAGCGTAGAAGGTGTTGGCAATCAGCCCCAGCATTTT CASSVEGVGNQPQHF
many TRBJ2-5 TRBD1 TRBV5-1 TGCGCCAGCAGCACCTCCGGGACAGGGGAGTGGGAGACCCAGTACTTC CASSTSGTGEWETQYF
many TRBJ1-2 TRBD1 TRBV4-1 TGCGCCAGCAGCGTGCCGGGACAGGGTCTATATGGCTACACCTTC CASSVPGQGLYGYTF
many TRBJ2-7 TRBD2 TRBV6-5 TGTGCCAGCACTTTTAGCGGGAGGATTTGGTCCGGCGAGCAGTACTTC CASTFSGRIWSGEQYF
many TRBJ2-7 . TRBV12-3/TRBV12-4 TGTGCCAGCAGCCAAACTATCTTCAGCTCCGACACCTACGAGCAGTACTTC CASSQTIFSSDTYEQYF
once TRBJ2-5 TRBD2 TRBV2 TGTGCCAGCAGACCTCAGCGGGGCCACCAAGAGACCCAGTACTTC CASRPQRGHQETQYF
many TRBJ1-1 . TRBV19 TGTGCCAGTAGTATCCTAACAGACCGATCTGAAGCTTTCTTT CASSILTDRSEAFF
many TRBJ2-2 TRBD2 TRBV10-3 TGTGCCATCACTGGGACTAGCGGACCATTAGGGGACACCGGGGAGCTGTTTTTT CAITGTSGPLGDTGELFF
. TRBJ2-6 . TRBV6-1 TGTGCCAGCAGTGCTGGCACAGGGCTAGGGGCCAACGTCCTGACTTTC CASSAGTGLGANVLTF
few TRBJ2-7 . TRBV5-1 TGCGCCAGCAGAGGGTTCAATTACGAGCAGTACTTC CASRGFNYEQYF
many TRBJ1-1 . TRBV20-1 TGCAGTGCTAAGCCCCAACAGGGTGGGGTCACTGAAGCTTTCTTT CSAKPQQGGVTEAFF
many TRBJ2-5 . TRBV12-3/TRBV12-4 TGTGCCAGCAGTTTAGGCTGGCGGGACCAAGAGACCCAGTACTTC CASSLGWRDQETQYF
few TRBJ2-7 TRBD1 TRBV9 TGTGCCAGCAGCGCGGACAGGGGGGCACCCTACGAGCAGTACTTC CASSADRGAPYEQYF
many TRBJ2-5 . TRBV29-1 TGCAGCGTTCTGCCAGCGGGTCTGGAGACCCAGTACTTC CSVLPAGLETQYF
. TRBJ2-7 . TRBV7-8 TGTGCCAGCAGCTTAGCGCCGAGGGCCCGATCCTACGAGCAGTACTTC CASSLAPRARSYEQYF
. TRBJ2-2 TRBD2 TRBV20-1 TGCAGTGCTAGGAGGGTAGCGGGGGGCCCGGGCGGGGAGCTGTTTTTT CSARRVAGGPGGELFF
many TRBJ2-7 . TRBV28 TGTGCCAGCAGAGTTACCCCGGGGTACGAGCAGTACTTC CASRVTPGYEQYF
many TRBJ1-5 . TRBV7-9 TGTGCCAGCAGCCCCCATTCCCCCAATCAGCCCCAGCATTTT CASSPHSPNQPQHF
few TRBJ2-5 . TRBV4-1 TGCGCCAGCAGCCTCCCTGAGAGCCAAGGGACCCAGTACTTC CASSLPESQGTQYF
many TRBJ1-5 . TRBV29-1 TGCAGCGTTACTCAAGGAGGCAATCAGCCCCAGCATTTT CSVTQGGNQPQHF
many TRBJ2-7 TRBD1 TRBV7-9 TGTGCCAGCAGGAGAGGACAGGGGGCATTCTACGAGCAGTACTTC CASRRGQGAFYEQYF
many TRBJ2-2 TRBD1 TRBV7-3 TGTGCCAGCAGCACGACAGGGTACACCGGGGAGCTGTTTTTT CASSTTGYTGELFF
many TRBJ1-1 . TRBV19 TGTGCCAGTATCGCAGGGAGGTTCGGCACTGAAGCTTTCTTT CASIAGRFGTEAFF
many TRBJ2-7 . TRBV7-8 TGTGCCAGCAGCCCTACCCCAGACTACGAGCAGTACTTC CASSPTPDYEQYF
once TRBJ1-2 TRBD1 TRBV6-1 TGTGCCAGCAGTGGAACCGGGACAGAGATCGATGGCTACACCTTC CASSGTGTEIDGYTF
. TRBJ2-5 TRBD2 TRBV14 TGTGCCAGCAGCCAAGGACTGGGACTAGCGGCCCAAGAGACCCAGTACTTC CASSQGLGLAAQETQYF
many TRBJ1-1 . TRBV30 TGTGCCTGGAGTCTCGGACGGCTGAACACTGAAGCTTTCTTT CAWSLGRLNTEAFF
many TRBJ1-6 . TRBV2 TGTGCCAGCAGTCGGGAGTTTTCACCCCTCCACTTT CASSREFSPLHF